The present T cell receptor beta chain was sequenced within a study of T cells in narcolepsy. CDR3 length: 13 residues. In germline, CDR1 is MNHNY, CDR2 SVGAGI (reference sequence). V was pared by 10 bases and J by 7 bases, with 6 bases of the junction left unmatched. Sequenced by immunoSEQ multiplex PCR; TCRdb stores in-frame clones only, minus some. The sample shows tens of thousands of clones, approximately 80% of them seen only once. This clonotype was sampled from a human donor with narcolepsy. The material sequenced was CD45RA- memory CD4+ T cells from PBMCs. The genes are TRBV6-6 and TRBJ2-1; TRBD2 aligns across 11 bases. The CDR3 protein is CATRTSGLNEQFF. CDR3 bases: TGTGCCACTCGGACTAGCGGGTTAAATGAGCAGTTCTTC.